The 29 T cell receptor beta chains below all came from one sample that was sequenced in a study of blood T cell repertoires in COVID-19. Assay used: immunoSEQ multiplex PCR; TCRdb lists only in-frame clones, some missing. The repertoire has 250,000 to 300,000 clones, under 95% of them found once; the top ten carry approximately 2.4%. Sequenced: PBMCs or T cells enriched from blood (not recorded which). These receptors all come from a woman aged 40 to 50 with acute COVID-19.

For the CDR3, the DNA is TGTGCCAGCAAGCGACAGGGGTCTGGCGAGCAGTACTTC. It encodes CASKRQGSGEQYF. V usage is TRBV6-5 and J usage is TRBJ2-7; TRBD1 agrees at 8 bases. Germline trimming cut 7 bases from V and 6 bases from J; bases unmatched to any gene: 8. Looked up from germline, CDR1 is MNHEY and CDR2 is SVGAGI. The CDR3 spans 13 residues.

This chain links TRBV2 with TRBJ2-2, with 7 bases aligning to TRBD1. The length of the CDR3 is 16 residues. Germline CDR1 SNHLY, CDR2 FYNNEI. V gave up 5 bases and J gave up 4 bases; unmatched junction bases: 10. The CDR3 DNA reads as TGTGCCAGCAGTTGGGGAAGGGGGCCGGGCACCGGGGAGCTGTTTTTT. Translation gives CASSWGRGPGTGELFF.

The rearrangement uses TRBV7-9 and TRBJ2-7; a possible D gene is TRBD2 (5 bases). This CDR3 is built from 15 residues. Trimming removed 0 bases at V and 0 bases at J, with 9 bases between. Germline V gene lookup returns CDR1 SEHNR and CDR2 FQNEAQ (reference sequence). This CDR3 is CASSLAAEGSYEQYF. Written as DNA, the CDR3 is TGTGCCAGCAGCTTAGCGGCAGAGGGCTCCTACGAGCAGTACTTC.

This rearrangement joins TRBV7-9 to TRBJ1-6; 8 bases are shared with TRBD1. The CDR3 totals 16 residues. Germline CDR1 and CDR2: SEHNR and FQNEAQ (reference sequence). V shed 1 base, J shed 4 bases, and the junction held 3 bases outside the gene matches. This chain's CDR3 is CASSLGDRGYNSPLHF. DNA of the CDR3: TGTGCCAGCAGCTTAGGCGACAGGGGTTATAATTCACCCCTCCACTTT.

The chain couples TRBV4-3 to TRBJ1-5; 9 bases are a match to TRBD1. V lost 2 bases and J lost 6; bases outside the gene matches: 5. Germline CDR1 LGHNA, CDR2 YSLEER. This CDR3 is 15 amino acids long. The CDR3 bases are TGCGCCAGCAGCCAATATACAGGGGGCAGTCAGCCCCAGCATTTT. Its translation: CASSQYTGGSQPQHF.

This chain joins TRBV6-2 or TRBV6-3 and TRBJ2-4; perhaps TRBD1 as D (6 bases). V lost 7 bases and J 1 base, leaving 20 bases between the germline ends. This CDR3 has 17 residues. The germline V gene has CDR1 MNHEY and CDR2 SVGEGT. The CDR3 sequence: CASTPGQRRGAKNIQYF. The CDR3 DNA sequence: TGTGCCAGCACCCCAGGACAGCGCCGAGGGGCCAAAAACATTCAGTACTTC.

V is TRBV2 and J is TRBJ1-5, with no clear D. CDR1 SNHLY and CDR2 FYNNEI come from the germline V gene. The CDR3 has 12 amino acids. The V end lost 6 bases, the J end lost 4 bases, and 7 bases lay between the germline ends. This chain's CDR3 is CASSFGNQPQHF. CDR3 in DNA: TGTGCCAGCAGCTTCGGGAATCAGCCCCAGCATTTT.

V is TRBV5-6 and J is TRBJ1-6, with a weak D call TRBD1 (6 bases). The length of the CDR3 is 14 residues. Trimming removed 3 bases from V and 7 bases from J, with 11 bases in between. Germline V lookup: CDR1 SGHDT, CDR2 YYEEEE. CDR3 DNA: TGTGCCAGCAGCTCCAGGGGCGTGAATTCACCCCTCCACTTT. Its protein product is CASSSRGVNSPLHF.

This rearrangement joins TRBV6-5 to TRBJ2-2; 7 nucleotides line up with TRBD1. J was trimmed by 2 bases and V by 8 bases; bases with no gene match: 5. This CDR3 comprises 14 residues. Germline assignment: CDR1 MNHEY and CDR2 SVGAGI. The CDR3 region has the DNA TGTGCCAGCCAAGGGGGCTATAACACCGGGGAGCTGTTTTTT. Encoded protein: CASQGGYNTGELFF.

The chain recombines TRBV21-1 with TRBJ1-2. TRBV21-1 is designated a pseudogene. This CDR3 has 15 amino acids. CDR3 bases: TGTGCCAGCAGCGATGGGGGGAAACGGCCCTATGGCTACACCTTC. This translates into CASSDGGKRPYGYTF.

V usage is TRBV18 and J usage is TRBJ2-2; D not certain. CDR1 and CDR2 from the germline V gene are KGHSH and LQKENI. Trimming left V 0 bases short and J 1 base short, with 3 bases between. The CDR3 totals 14 residues. The CDR3 reads CASSPPRNTGELFF. CDR3 coding DNA: TGTGCCAGCTCACCACCCAGGAACACCGGGGAGCTGTTTTTT.

This sequence joins TRBV7-2 and TRBJ2-3, with 7 bases lining up with TRBD2. The CDR3 extends over 14 amino acids. Germline-derived CDR1 and CDR2 are SGHTA and FQGNSA. V was pared by 5 bases and J by 5 bases, with 7 bases of the junction left unmatched. The CDR3 here is CASSPGGFGDTQYF. In DNA, the CDR3 is TGTGCCAGCAGCCCCGGGGGGTTCGGAGATACGCAGTATTTT.

The chain recombines TRBV11-2 with TRBJ2-1; 11 bases line up with TRBD2. Trimming at V came to 5 bases and at J to 7 bases, leaving 7 bases not matched to a gene. The CDR3 spans 15 residues. Per the germline V gene, CDR1 is SGHAT and CDR2 is FQNNGV. CDR3 loop: CASSTIAGGSNEQFF. The DNA for the CDR3 is TGTGCCAGCAGCACTATAGCGGGAGGGTCTAATGAGCAGTTCTTC.

The sample holds a few counts of this clone. The V and J genes are TRBV30 and TRBJ1-2; 7 bases agree with TRBD1. The germline V gene has CDR1 GTSNPN and CDR2 SVGIG (reference sequence). The CDR3 consists of 14 residues. Losses at the gene ends were 4 bases for V and 3 bases for J; bases not matched to a gene: 8. CDR3 sequence: CAWTPTGYHYGYTF. The CDR3 DNA sequence: TGTGCCTGGACCCCGACAGGGTACCACTATGGCTACACCTTC.

The chain joins TRBV7-3 to TRBJ1-1, with D tentatively TRBD1 (6 bases). The CDR3 is 14 residues long. Germline CDR1 reads SGHTA; CDR2 reads FQGTGA. V dropped 1 base and J dropped 7 bases, with 13 bases sitting between them. The CDR3 DNA follows: TGTGCCAGCAGCTTAAACGGGGGGCTCTTTGAAGCTTTCTTT. Translating gives CASSLNGGLFEAFF.

This clone was counted a single time. V is TRBV4-1 and J is TRBJ2-2; 10 bases align to TRBD2. The CDR3 contains 17 residues. CDR1 MGHRA and CDR2 YSYEKL come from the germline V gene. Unmatched junction bases numbered 6, after V lost 1 base and J lost 4 bases. CDR3 loop: CASSQGSWTSGTGELFF. The CDR3 DNA is TGCGCCAGCAGCCAAGGATCTTGGACTAGCGGCACCGGGGAGCTGTTTTTT.

This clone is a singleton in its sample. The same CDR3 is also encoded by other DNA sequences in this sample. V gene TRBV7-2 combines with J gene TRBJ1-1, with 11 bases lining up with TRBD1. The CDR3 is 17 amino acids. V trimming: 5 bases; J trimming: 1 base; junction bases outside the gene matches: 9. Germline assignment: CDR1 SGHTA and CDR2 FQGNSA. CDR3 sequence reads: CASSQGQGAYTNTEAFF. The CDR3 bases are TGTGCCAGCAGCCAAGGACAGGGGGCCTACACGAACACTGAAGCTTTCTTT.

In DNA form, the CDR3 reads TGTGCCAGCAGTCGGGACAGCTCGTTCTATGGCTACACCTTC. Its protein is CASSRDSSFYGYTF. This chain joins TRBV6-5 and TRBJ1-2, with 7 nucleotides matching TRBD1. Germline V gene data show CDR1 as MNHEY and CDR2 as SVGAGI. V was clipped by 5 bases and J by 4 bases; unmatched bases: 7. The CDR3 spans 14 residues.

The chain employs TRBV9 and TRBJ1-1; no reliable D call. This CDR3 comprises 14 residues. The germline V and J ends were trimmed by 1 base and 0 bases, with 7 bases remaining between them. Germline CDR1 is SGDLS and CDR2 is YYNGEE. The CDR3 DNA is TGTGCCAGCAGCGTACAGGCCATGAACACTGAAGCTTTCTTT. It is translated as CASSVQAMNTEAFF.

The chain carries TRBV7-2 and TRBJ1-2, with a possible D match to TRBD1 (5 bases). The CDR3 runs to 15 residues. Per germline, CDR1 SGHTA and CDR2 FQGNSA. V was shortened by 5 bases and J by 4 bases, with 17 bases between the two germline ends. The CDR3 region is CASSPGGGGGYGYTF. In DNA, the CDR3 is TGTGCCAGCAGCCCTGGGGGGGGTGGGGGCTATGGCTACACCTTC.

V is TRBV7-3 and J is TRBJ1-1; 9 nucleotides line up with TRBD1. Trimming cost V 0 bases and J 2 bases; bases outside gene matches: 13. The CDR3 is 19 residues long. From germline, CDR1 is SGHTA and CDR2 FQGTGA. For the CDR3, the DNA is TGTGCCAGCAGCTTAACCCGATTATCCAAAACAGGGGGCAACACTGAAGCTTTCTTT. Its translation is CASSLTRLSKTGGNTEAFF.

This chain joins TRBV11-1 and TRBJ2-3; 11 bases fit TRBD2. CDR3 length: 16 amino acids. Germline V gene lookup returns CDR1 SGHAT and CDR2 FQDESV (reference sequence). The junction had 4 bases not matched to a gene; V was cut back by 4 bases and J by 1 base. The chain's CDR3 is CASSSLGLAGTDTQYF. CDR3 DNA: TGTGCCAGCAGCTCATTGGGACTAGCGGGCACAGATACGCAGTATTTT.

The chain links TRBV30 to TRBJ2-7; 7 bases fit TRBD1. Germline V CDR1 and CDR2: GTSNPN, SVGIG (reference sequence). Losses at the gene ends were 2 bases for V and 3 bases for J; bases not matched to a gene: 7. This CDR3 is 14 amino acids long. CDR3 DNA sequence: TGTGCCTGGAGTTTCACAGGGGCTAACTACGAGCAGTACTTC. Residues: CAWSFTGANYEQYF.

This clone was seen just once. V is TRBV5-1 and J is TRBJ2-2, with 8 bases fitting TRBD1. There are 16 residues in the CDR3. Germline V gene lookup returns CDR1 SGHRS and CDR2 YFSETQ. With V trimmed by 0 bases and J by 3 bases, 4 bases remained unmatched. CDR3 sequence reads: CASSLGQGADTGELFF. The CDR3 coding sequence is TGCGCCAGCAGCTTGGGCCAGGGGGCGGACACCGGGGAGCTGTTTTTT.

This chain links TRBV28 with TRBJ1-1; D is possibly TRBD1 (5 bases). Per germline, CDR1 MDHEN and CDR2 SYDVKM. V dropped 6 bases and J dropped 3 bases, with 11 bases sitting between them. This CDR3 is built from 13 residues. CDR3 in amino acids: CASRTDIHTEAFF. The CDR3 DNA follows: TGTGCCAGCAGGACGGACATTCACACTGAAGCTTTCTTT.

The CDR3 loop is CASSSGGSDTQYF. The CDR3 DNA follows: TGCGCCAGCAGCTCCGGAGGGTCTGATACGCAGTATTTT. The rearrangement joins TRBV5-1 to TRBJ2-3; perhaps TRBD2 as D (6 bases). The CDR3 totals 13 residues. Germline-derived CDR1 and CDR2 are SGHRS and YFSETQ. Trimming shortened V by 3 bases and J by 6 bases, and 11 bases separated the two germline ends.

The chain is built from TRBV7-8 and TRBJ2-4; 8 bases fit TRBD1. J was trimmed by 2 bases and V by 4 bases; bases with no gene match: 7. This CDR3 region has 16 residues. Germline V CDR1 and CDR2: SGHVS, FQNEAQ. DNA for the CDR3: TGTGCCAGCAGCTCGACAGGGGAATTTTCCAAAAACATTCAGTACTTC. Amino acids: CASSSTGEFSKNIQYF.

This chain uses TRBV2 with TRBJ1-2; maybe TRBD1 (5 bases). CDR3 size: 14 residues. Germline-derived CDR1 and CDR2 are SNHLY and FYNNEI. Trimming took 3 bases from V and 0 from J, leaving 8 bases between them. Here the CDR3 reads CASSDRGANYGYTF. The CDR3 nucleotides are TGTGCCAGCAGTGATCGGGGGGCTAACTATGGCTACACCTTC.

The chain links TRBV27 to TRBJ1-6; maybe TRBD1 (6 bases). The CDR3 extends over 13 amino acids. CDR1 and CDR2 (germline): MNHEY, SMNVEV (reference sequence). V was pared by 7 bases and J by 13 bases, with 17 bases between. The CDR3 region is CASTGGPLGPLHF. For the CDR3, the DNA is TGTGCCAGCACGGGGGGCCCTCTTGGCCCCCTCCACTTT.